This is a list of T cell receptor beta chains from one sample in a study of T cell responses to AZD1222 COVID-19 vaccine. Profiling relied on immunoSEQ multiplex PCR, and the TCRdb table lists in-frame clones only, not all of them. Among 130,000 to 150,000 clones listed, 91% were seen once. The source was peripheral blood, collected on day 0 of AZD1222 vaccination. All receptors come from an adult in good health. Both conserved end residues are part of each CDR3. D genes are given only for firm matches. Not all rows give a size; the values are once, few, many and, for expanded clones, a class.

J gene: TRBJ2-1
clone size: NA
V gene: TRBV24-1
D gene: TRBD1
CDR3 DNA: TGTGCCACCATCGGACAGGGGCCGCAGAGGAGCTCCTACAATGAGCAGTTCTTC
CDR3 protein: CATIGQGPQRSSYNEQFF

J gene: TRBJ2-7
clone size: NA
V gene: TRBV28
D gene: TRBD1
CDR3 DNA: TGTGCCAGCACCCTACAGGGGGCATACGAGCAGTACTTC
CDR3 protein: CASTLQGAYEQYF

J gene: TRBJ2-7
clone size: NA
V gene: TRBV4-3
D gene: NA
CDR3 DNA: TGCGCCAGCAGCCATTCTACAGGGTCTGAATACGAGCAGTACTTC
CDR3 protein: CASSHSTGSEYEQYF

J gene: TRBJ1-1
clone size: NA
V gene: TRBV5-1
D gene: NA
CDR3 DNA: TGCGCCAGCAGCGTTGGAGACAGACCGAACACTGAAGCTTTCTTT
CDR3 protein: CASSVGDRPNTEAFF

J gene: TRBJ1-1
clone size: NA
V gene: TRBV6-5
D gene: NA
CDR3 DNA: TGTGCCAGCAGCACGAGGGCCCTTGAAGCTTTCTTT
CDR3 protein: CASSTRALEAFF

J gene: TRBJ1-3
clone size: NA
V gene: TRBV28
D gene: NA
CDR3 DNA: TGTGCCAGCAGACAGGGAAGCTCTGGAAACACCATATATTTT
CDR3 protein: CASRQGSSGNTIYF

J gene: TRBJ2-3
clone size: NA
V gene: TRBV7-2
D gene: TRBD2
CDR3 DNA: TGTGCCAGCAGCTTAGCCGGGACTAGCTTAGATACGCAGTATTTT
CDR3 protein: CASSLAGTSLDTQYF

J gene: TRBJ2-7
clone size: once
V gene: TRBV11-1
D gene: NA
CDR3 DNA: TGTGCCAGCAGCCCCGAGTCAGGAGGGTCCTACGAGCAGTACTTC
CDR3 protein: CASSPESGGSYEQYF

J gene: TRBJ2-1
clone size: NA
V gene: TRBV24-1
D gene: NA
CDR3 DNA: TGTGCCACCAGTGATTTGGCTAGCCCGACGTTCTTC
CDR3 protein: CATSDLASPTFF

J gene: TRBJ2-3
clone size: NA
V gene: TRBV24-1
D gene: NA
CDR3 DNA: TGTGCCACCAGTGGGCCGGGGGCCGGTACGCAGTATTTT
CDR3 protein: CATSGPGAGTQYF

J gene: TRBJ1-2
clone size: NA
V gene: TRBV28
D gene: NA
CDR3 DNA: TGTGCCTCCCAAGCGGTCCGCTATGGCTACACCTTC
CDR3 protein: CASQAVRYGYTF

J gene: TRBJ2-7
clone size: NA
V gene: TRBV27
D gene: NA
CDR3 DNA: TGTGCCAGCAGTTTATTTTGGGGGCTAGCGACCTACGAGCAGTACTTC
CDR3 protein: CASSLFWGLATYEQYF

J gene: TRBJ1-4
clone size: NA
V gene: TRBV14
D gene: NA
CDR3 DNA: TGTGCCAGCAGCCGCGATCAGACAGGTCCTGGTGTTACTAATGAAAAACTGTTTTTT
CDR3 protein: CASSRDQTGPGVTNEKLFF

J gene: TRBJ2-1
clone size: NA
V gene: TRBV7-7
D gene: NA
CDR3 DNA: TGTGCTAGCAGCCAGGATATAGGGACCTACAATGAGCAGTTCTTC
CDR3 protein: CASSQDIGTYNEQFF

J gene: TRBJ1-2
clone size: NA
V gene: TRBV12-3/TRBV12-4
D gene: NA
CDR3 DNA: TGTGCCAGCAGTTTAGGCGTAGGCTATGGCTACACCTTC
CDR3 protein: CASSLGVGYGYTF

J gene: TRBJ2-2
clone size: NA
V gene: TRBV5-1
D gene: NA
CDR3 DNA: TGCGCCAGCAGCTTGGACAGGGTGGGCACCGGGGAGCTGTTTTTT
CDR3 protein: CASSLDRVGTGELFF

J gene: TRBJ2-1
clone size: NA
V gene: TRBV7-3
D gene: NA
CDR3 DNA: TGTGCCAGCAGCTTAACGATCCGAAATGAGCAGTTCTTC
CDR3 protein: CASSLTIRNEQFF

J gene: TRBJ2-7
clone size: NA
V gene: TRBV28
D gene: TRBD1
CDR3 DNA: TGTGCCAGCAGCACAACCGGGACAGGCTGGACCTACGAGCAGTACTTC
CDR3 protein: CASSTTGTGWTYEQYF

J gene: TRBJ1-1
clone size: few
V gene: TRBV21-1
D gene: NA
CDR3 DNA: TGTGCCAGCAGCCCCAGGGTGAACACTGAAGCTTTCTTT
CDR3 protein: CASSPRVNTEAFF

J gene: TRBJ2-1
clone size: once
V gene: TRBV11-2
D gene: TRBD2
CDR3 DNA: TGTGCCAGCAGCTTACGGGCTAGCGGGAACGATGAGCAGTTCTTC
CDR3 protein: CASSLRASGNDEQFF

J gene: TRBJ2-1
clone size: NA
V gene: TRBV2
D gene: NA
CDR3 DNA: TGTGCCACGACGGATAACAATGAGCAGTTCTTC
CDR3 protein: CATTDNNEQFF

J gene: TRBJ1-1
clone size: NA
V gene: TRBV4-2
D gene: TRBD1
CDR3 DNA: TGTGCCAGCAGCCTCCTGACAGGGATCAACACTGAAGCTTTCTTT
CDR3 protein: CASSLLTGINTEAFF

J gene: TRBJ2-2
clone size: few
V gene: TRBV5-1
D gene: NA
CDR3 DNA: TGCGCCAGCAGCTCCGACGGGACATTTAACACCGGGGAGCTGTTTTTT
CDR3 protein: CASSSDGTFNTGELFF

J gene: TRBJ1-5
clone size: NA
V gene: TRBV9
D gene: NA
CDR3 DNA: TGTGCCAGCAGCGTAGGCGGAGGGGACAATCAGCCCCAGCATTTT
CDR3 protein: CASSVGGGDNQPQHF

J gene: TRBJ1-2
clone size: NA
V gene: TRBV12-3/TRBV12-4
D gene: NA
CDR3 DNA: TGTGCCAGCAGTTTTGACAAAAACTATGGCTACACCTTC
CDR3 protein: CASSFDKNYGYTF